Sequencing of this T cell receptor (beta chain) was carried out in a study of shared clonotypes between healthy human individuals. Study-level background: Three plates were used per donor for CD4 naive, three for CD4 memory, two for CD8 naive and one for CD8 memory.

Trimming cost V 5 bases and J 6 bases; bases outside gene matches: 5. CDR1 KGHSH and CDR2 LQKENI come from the germline V gene. CDR3 length: 13 residues. Libraries were prepared by immunoSEQ multiplex PCR; TCRdb keeps only in-frame clonotypes and omits some of them. The sample contains millions of clones, 85% to 95% of which appear only once. The rearrangement uses TRBV18 and TRBJ2-7; 9 nucleotides agree with TRBD1. The TCR originated in a man younger than 35 in good health. Sequencing was done on a sample of naive CD4+ T cells sorted from blood. Subset noted: CD45RA+ positively selected. The CDR3 DNA follows: TGTGCCAGCTCAGATACAGGGGGCGCCGAGCAGTACTTC. It yields the protein CASSDTGGAEQYF.